The clone carrying this T cell receptor beta chain was counted many times. Its antigen remains unidentified. The sample comes from a study of T-cell reconstitution after alpha-beta-depleted transplantation in children. Unique molecular identifiers featured in how the TCRbeta library was prepared. MiXCR was run by TCRdb on the PCR reads, yielding one entry per CDR3 protein. Here the sample spans over 15,000 distinct CDR3 sequences, approximately 5.1% being singletons. Trimming removed 1 base at V and 3 bases at J, with 13 bases between. This CDR3 contains 15 residues. Germline V gene lookup returns CDR1 SGHRS and CDR2 YFSETQ. Study outcomes and limitations: Recipient T cells and thymic progenitors that survived were the source of the high TCRbeta diversity seen at day 60 in some patients. Among T cells one year after transplant, newly produced cells accounted for most counts and diversity. By about two months after transplant, alpha-beta T cells reportedly arose from several hundred graft clones that had expanded.

V usage is TRBV5-1 and J usage is TRBJ1-2, with D possibly being TRBD1 (5 bases). The sample in question was PBMCs, obtained before TCRalphabeta/CD19-depleted stem cell transplant. The origin of this receptor is a boy aged 5-17 years with acute lymphoblastic leukemia, due to receive a stem cell transplant. CDR3 in DNA: TGCGCCAGCAGCTTGTTGTCGGGGGTCGACTATGGCTACACCTTC. As protein: CASSLLSGVDYGYTF. The entire variable domain, with the rest obtained from reference TRBV5-1 and TRBJ1-2, is as follows: KAGVTQTPRYLIKTRGQQVTLSCSPISGHRSVSWYQQTPGQGLQFLFEYFSETQRNKGNFPGRFSGRQFSNSRSEMNVSTLELGDSALYLCASSLLSGVDYGYTFGSGTRLTVV.